Here is one TCR beta chain with its context. The antigen is not known. From germline, CDR1 is MRHNA and CDR2 SNTAGT. This CDR3 spans 14 amino acids. The V segment lost 4 bases and the J segment 1 base; nucleotides outside the gene matches: 2. This entry belongs to a study of cytomegalovirus exposure and HLA in healthy donors. A multiplex PCR was run with 60 Vbeta primers and 13 Jbeta primers. Libraries were prepared by immunoSEQ multiplex PCR; TCRdb keeps only in-frame clonotypes and omits some of them. The repertoire holds 55,000 to 85,000 clones, with about three quarters as singletons. Overall study findings and caveats: Highly shared sequence variants in one cluster were likely a sequencing artifact. Around 18,000 TCR beta sequences were associated with HLA alleles at 0.05 false discovery rate in a later analysis. A missense variant in DCLRE1C was later tied to TCR beta V- and J-gene trimming. The Asian-associated ancestry cluster reportedly had fewer N-insertions than the approximately 700-donor mean in a later analysis.

This TCR came from a woman aged 40 to 50 in good health and CMV-seropositive. The rearrangement joins TRBV6-4 to TRBJ2-5; 8 positions agree with TRBD2. Sequenced input: PBMCs. The CDR3 is CASSAAGGQETQYF. The CDR3 coding sequence is TGTGCCAGCAGTGCTGCGGGGGGCCAAGAGACCCAGTACTTC.